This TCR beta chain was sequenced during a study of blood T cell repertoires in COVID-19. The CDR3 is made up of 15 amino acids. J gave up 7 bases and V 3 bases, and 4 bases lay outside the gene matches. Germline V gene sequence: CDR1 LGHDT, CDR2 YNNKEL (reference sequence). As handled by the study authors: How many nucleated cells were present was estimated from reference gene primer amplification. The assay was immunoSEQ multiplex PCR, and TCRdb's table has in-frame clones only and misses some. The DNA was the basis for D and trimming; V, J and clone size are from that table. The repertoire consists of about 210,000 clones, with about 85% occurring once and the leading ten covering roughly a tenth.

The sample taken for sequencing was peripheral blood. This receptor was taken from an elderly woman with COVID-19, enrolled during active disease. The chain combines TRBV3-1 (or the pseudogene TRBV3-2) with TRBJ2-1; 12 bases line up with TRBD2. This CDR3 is CASSQTSGGGNEQFF. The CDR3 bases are TGTGCCAGCAGCCAGACTAGCGGGGGAGGTAATGAGCAGTTCTTC.